This passage covers 27 T cell receptor beta chains from one sample sequenced in a study of blood T cell repertoires in COVID-19. TCRdb's table, derived via immunoSEQ multiplex PCR, lists solely in-frame clones and lacks some. The sample lists roughly 360,000 clones, approximately 89% occurring once. The sample consisted of PBMCs or T cells enriched from blood (not recorded which). The receptors here all came from a man aged 25 to 40 who had recovered from COVID-19.

This clone has just a few counts. V is TRBV9 and J is TRBJ1-2, with TRBD1 as a possible D gene (5 bases). Germline lookup yields CDR1 SGDLS and CDR2 YYNGEE. The CDR3 spans 12 residues. V lost 2 bases and J lost 10, with 12 bases in between. As DNA, the CDR3 is TGTGCCAGCAGCGTCCGAGGGACTTTCTACACCTTC. This codes for CASSVRGTFYTF.

The rearrangement uses TRBV7-3 and TRBJ2-7, with 7 bases aligning to TRBD1. The CDR3 runs to 14 residues. Germline V gene lookup returns CDR1 SGHTA and CDR2 FQGTGA. Trimming removed 1 base from V and 5 bases from J; junction bases left unmatched: 5. The CDR3 region has the DNA TGTGCCAGCAGCTTAAGAGGGGGCGCGGACGAGCAGTACTTC. Protein: CASSLRGGADEQYF.

The chain recombines TRBV5-1 with TRBJ2-1, with 9 bases identical to TRBD2. Germline trimming cut 4 bases from V and 1 base from J; bases unmatched to any gene: 6. The CDR3 has 16 amino acids. CDR1 and CDR2 from the germline V gene are SGHRS and YFSETQ. The CDR3 reads CASSNRLAESYNEQFF. CDR3 sequence (DNA): TGCGCCAGCAGCAACAGACTAGCGGAGTCCTACAATGAGCAGTTCTTC.

This chain uses TRBV4-1 with TRBJ2-5; TRBD1 matches at 8 bases. The germline V gene has CDR1 MGHRA and CDR2 YSYEKL. V gave up 1 base and J gave up 3 bases; unmatched junction bases: 10. The CDR3 sequence is 17 residues long. The CDR3 nucleotides are TGCGCCAGCAGCCAAGGACTGGGGACAGGACCAAAAGAGACCCAGTACTTC. The encoded protein is CASSQGLGTGPKETQYF.

The chain links TRBV5-1 to TRBJ1-4, with 11 nucleotides matching TRBD1. The length of the CDR3 is 14 residues. CDR1 is SGHRS, CDR2 YFSETQ, per germline. With 6 bases clipped from V and 6 bases from J, the junction kept 4 bases outside the gene matches. The CDR3 DNA reads as TGCGCCAGCACTCGGGGACAGGGGGATGAAAAACTGTTTTTT. This translates into CASTRGQGDEKLFF.

The CDR3 is CAISESYRGKDSPLHF. CDR3 coding DNA: TGTGCCATCAGTGAGTCATATAGGGGGAAGGATTCACCCCTCCACTTT. This chain joins TRBV10-3 and TRBJ1-6; TRBD1 might be the D (6 bases). The V gene lost 0 bases and the J gene lost 8 bases, with 14 bases spanning the gap. CDR1 ENHRY and CDR2 SYGVKD come from the germline V gene. The CDR3 loop spans 16 amino acids.

The V call is TRBV10-3, the J call TRBJ2-2, with TRBD1 matching over 9 bases. CDR1 ENHRY and CDR2 SYGVKD come from the germline V gene. This CDR3 is 13 amino acids long. Losses at the gene ends were 11 bases for V and 6 bases for J; bases not matched to a gene: 7. CDR3 bases: TGTGCCGCTACGGACAGGGGTGCCGGGGAGCTGTTTTTT. It yields the protein CAATDRGAGELFF.

The chain couples TRBV2 to TRBJ1-1; D is unclear. This CDR3 has 13 residues. Germline V lookup: CDR1 SNHLY, CDR2 FYNNEI. With 3 bases removed from V and 0 bases from J, the gap between germline ends came to 5 bases. The CDR3 loop reads CASSEEMNTEAFF. CDR3 coding DNA: TGTGCCAGCAGTGAGGAGATGAACACTGAAGCTTTCTTT.

The chain has TRBV12-3 or TRBV12-4 and TRBJ2-1; a possible D gene is TRBD2 (5 bases). V lost 3 bases and J lost 9, with 9 bases in between. The CDR3 length is 12 residues. CDR3 nucleotide sequence: TGTGCCAGCAGTTTCCGGGGAAGTGAGCAGTTCTTC. It specifies CASSFRGSEQFF.

This clone was recorded once. The V call is TRBV19, the J call TRBJ2-2, with 8 bases that match TRBD1. The CDR3 is 17 amino acids. Looked up from germline, CDR1 is LNHDA and CDR2 is SQIVND (reference sequence). V was clipped by 4 bases and J by 6 bases; unmatched bases: 13. CDR3 loop: CASSSPPPTGVPGELFF. DNA of the CDR3: TGTGCCAGTAGTAGTCCCCCCCCGACAGGGGTACCCGGGGAGCTGTTTTTT.

The V gene is TRBV7-8, the J gene TRBJ2-1; possible D gene TRBD2, 5 bases. Germline V gene sequence: CDR1 SGHVS, CDR2 FQNEAQ. V lost 1 base and J 3 bases, leaving 13 bases between the germline ends. The CDR3 is 16 amino acids. CDR3 amino acids: CASSLEASTFYNEQFF. The DNA of the CDR3 is TGTGCCAGCAGCTTAGAGGCTAGCACGTTCTACAATGAGCAGTTCTTC.

The V gene is TRBV6-5, the J gene TRBJ1-4; TRBD1 agrees at 10 bases. There are 15 residues in the CDR3. CDR1 is MNHEY and CDR2 is SVGAGI in the germline V gene. The V gene end was trimmed by 1 base and the J gene end by 7 bases; junction bases not matched to a gene: 3. The CDR3 bases are TGTGCCAGCAGTTACTTGGGGACAGGGGCTGAAAAACTGTTTTTT. Protein sequence: CASSYLGTGAEKLFF.

In its sample, this clone was seen a few times. This chain links TRBV4-1 with TRBJ1-5; 7 bases match TRBD1. The trim removed 5 bases at V and 6 bases at J, leaving 10 bases unmatched. CDR1 and CDR2 from the germline V gene are MGHRA and YSYEKL. This CDR3 is built from 15 residues. The CDR3 here is CASSTPGGRVQPQHF. The CDR3 bases are TGCGCCAGCAGCACCCCAGGGGGGCGCGTTCAGCCCCAGCATTTT.

The chain couples TRBV9 to TRBJ1-1; D is undetermined. The CDR3 is 15 amino acids. Trimming left V 0 bases short and J 3 bases short, with 12 bases between. The V gene's germline CDR1 is SGDLS and CDR2 YYNGEE. The CDR3 DNA reads TGTGCCAGCAGCGTAGGTGACTTAAGCGACACTGAAGCTTTCTTT. Its protein product is CASSVGDLSDTEAFF.

The chain recombines TRBV6-5 with TRBJ2-7; 8 bases align to TRBD2. The CDR3 has 15 residues. V was clipped by 7 bases and J by 1 base; unmatched bases: 9. Germline CDR1 MNHEY, CDR2 SVGAGI. The CDR3 region is CASNFAGGLSYEQYF. CDR3 in DNA: TGTGCCAGCAATTTTGCGGGGGGTCTTTCCTACGAGCAGTACTTC.

This clone was recorded only once. Other DNA sequences in the sample encode the same CDR3. The J gene is TRBJ1-1, the V gene TRBV9; D call uncertain. Germline assignment: CDR1 SGDLS and CDR2 YYNGEE. The CDR3 is 14 residues long. V gave up 0 bases and J gave up 0 bases, with 6 bases separating them. CDR3 sequence reads: CASSVAVMNTEAFF. CDR3 nucleotide sequence: TGTGCCAGCAGCGTAGCTGTTATGAACACTGAAGCTTTCTTT. Full variable domain (missing parts from reference TRBV9 and TRBJ1-1): DSGVTQTPKHLITATGQRVTLRCSPRSGDLSVYWYQQSLDQGLQFLIQYYNGEERAKGNILERFSAQQFPDLHSELNLSSLELGDSALYFCASSVAVMNTEAFFGQGTRLTVV.

Comment on this clone: The sample contains more than one DNA sequence encoding this CDR3. V and J are TRBV18 and TRBJ2-3; the match to TRBD2 covers 8 bases. CDR1 is KGHSH, CDR2 LQKENI, per germline. V lost 3 bases and J lost 4; bases outside the gene matches: 0. The CDR3 is 13 amino acids. The CDR3 sequence: CASSPGGADTQYF. DNA of the CDR3: TGTGCCAGCTCACCCGGGGGGGCAGATACGCAGTATTTT.

V gene TRBV18 combines with J gene TRBJ2-4; 12 bases map to TRBD2. The germline gives CDR1 KGHSH, CDR2 LQKENI. This CDR3 is 19 amino acids long. The V and J ends lost 4 bases and 0 bases, in that order; junction bases with no gene match: 10. CDR3 coding DNA: TGTGCCAGCTCACTTTCTACGACTAGCGGGGGCCCAGCCAAAAACATTCAGTACTTC. Translating gives CASSLSTTSGGPAKNIQYF.

The chain couples TRBV2 to TRBJ2-5; a weak D match, TRBD1 (6 bases). This CDR3 region has 16 residues. V was cut by 6 bases and J by 2 bases, with 19 bases left in between. Germline assignment: CDR1 SNHLY and CDR2 FYNNEI. CDR3 loop: CASREAGTRFQETQYF. CDR3 bases: TGTGCCAGCAGAGAGGCCGGGACAAGATTTCAAGAGACCCAGTACTTC.

This rearrangement joins TRBV19 to TRBJ2-7; possible D gene TRBD1, 5 bases. V lost 5 bases to trimming and J lost 1 base, with 12 bases between them. The CDR3 spans 14 residues. Looked up from germline, CDR1 is LNHDA and CDR2 is SQIVND (reference sequence). Here the CDR3 DNA reads TGTGCCAGTAGTCCAGGGTTGATATCCTACGAGCAGTACTTC. Amino acids: CASSPGLISYEQYF.

CDR3 nucleotides: TGTGCCAGCAGCCAAGCCGCGGTAGCGGGGGAGGAGACCCAGTACTTC. It codes for CASSQAAVAGEETQYF. This chain links TRBV7-6 with TRBJ2-5, with 9 bases aligning to TRBD2. This CDR3 is built from 16 residues. The V segment lost 5 bases and the J segment 5 bases; nucleotides outside the gene matches: 12. Germline values: CDR1 SGHVS, CDR2 FNYEAQ.

The chain has TRBV5-4 and TRBJ2-6, with D possibly being TRBD1 (6 bases). Trimming shortened V by 4 bases and J by 0 bases, and 14 bases separated the two germline ends. Germline CDR1 SGHNT, CDR2 YYREEE (reference sequence). The CDR3 is 17 residues long. CDR3 amino acids: CASSHKLGGSGANVLTF. In DNA form, the CDR3 reads TGTGCCAGCAGCCACAAATTAGGGGGCTCTGGGGCCAACGTCCTGACTTTC.

The chain combines TRBV10-3 with TRBJ1-3; 9 positions match TRBD1. Per germline, CDR1 ENHRY and CDR2 SYGVKD. The CDR3 is 15 residues long. V lost 7 bases, J lost 7 bases, and 11 bases stayed unmatched. CDR3 sequence (DNA): TGTGCCATCAATCGACCGGGACAGGGATTGAACACCATATATTTT. Its translation: CAINRPGQGLNTIYF.

This clone was seen only once. V gene TRBV4-2 combines with J gene TRBJ1-1; D unresolved. CDR3 length: 16 residues. CDR1 LGHNA and CDR2 YNFKEQ come from the germline V gene. Between the trimmed V and J ends, which lost 3 bases and 5 bases, there was a span of 19 bases. The CDR3 region is CASSHARFAPRTEAFF. The DNA of the CDR3 is TGTGCCAGCAGCCACGCCCGGTTCGCCCCCAGGACTGAAGCTTTCTTT.

The chain is built from TRBV30 and TRBJ1-4; 9 positions match TRBD1. Germline-derived CDR1 and CDR2 are GTSNPN and SVGIG (reference sequence). This CDR3 region has 13 residues. J gave up 9 bases and V 6 bases, and 8 bases lay outside the gene matches. This CDR3 is CACSGTGFQKLFF. Written as DNA, the CDR3 is TGTGCCTGCTCCGGGACAGGGTTTCAAAAACTGTTTTTT. Together with reference TRBV30 and TRBJ1-4, the CDR3 gives the full variable domain: SQTIHQWPATLVQPVGSPLSLECTVEGTSNPNLYWYRQAAGRGLQLLFYSVGIGQISSEVPQNLSASRPQDRQFILSSKKLLLSDSGFYLCACSGTGFQKLFFGSGTQLSVL.

CDR3: CASRRTGSTEAFF. The CDR3 region has the DNA TGCGCCAGCAGACGGACAGGAAGCACTGAAGCTTTCTTT. The rearrangement joins TRBV5-1 to TRBJ1-1, with 7 bases identical to TRBD1. Germline trimming cut 5 bases from V and 4 bases from J; bases unmatched to any gene: 5. CDR1 and CDR2 from the germline V gene are SGHRS and YFSETQ. This CDR3 region has 13 residues.

The CDR3 spells CASRLSDTQYF. DNA of the CDR3: TGTGCCAGCAGGTTGTCGGATACGCAGTATTTT. The genes are TRBV11-1 and TRBJ2-3; no clear D. From germline, CDR1 is SGHAT and CDR2 FQDESV (reference sequence). Trimming removed 6 bases at V and 6 bases at J, with 7 bases between. The CDR3 contains 11 residues. Using reference TRBV11-1 and TRBJ2-3 for the parts outside the CDR3, the full variable domain is EAEVAQSPRYKITEKSQAVAFWCDPISGHATLYWYRQILGQGPELLVQFQDESVVDDSQLPKDRFSAERLKGVDSTLKIQPAELGDSAMYLCASRLSDTQYFGPGTRLTVL.